This T cell receptor (beta chain) was obtained from a study of beta chain features in type 1 diabetes. Study-wide context: Examination spanned about 110 million sorted cells from all samples.

Every donor provided one heparinised blood draw, which averaged approximately 100 mL. The CDR3 has 15 amino acids. V was cut by 2 bases and J by 1 base, with 11 bases left in between. Germline CDR1 is SGHTA and CDR2 is FQGTGA. Every isolated RNA sample was fully reverse transcribed, so sequencing captured expressed TCRB transcripts. The table came from immunoSEQ multiplex PCR; TCRdb's copy has only in-frame clones and leaves some out. This table holds a few hundred thousand clones, around 16% found once. Sequencing input: naive CD4+ T cells from blood. The receptor was isolated from a woman aged 18-35 years in good health. This chain uses TRBV7-3 with TRBJ1-2; a possible D gene is TRBD1 (5 bases). The CDR3 is CASSLGAELNYGYTF. Written as DNA, the CDR3 is TGTGCCAGCAGCTTAGGGGCAGAACTTAACTATGGCTACACCTTC.